This T cell receptor (beta chain) was identified during a study of CD8+CD57+ T cells in acquired aplastic anemia. Study-wide points: Between the patient and control groups, CD8+ Simpson's diversity did not differ significantly.

The CDR3 has 16 residues. Trimming removed 3 bases at V and 4 bases at J, with 17 bases between. CDR1 and CDR2 (germline): LNHNV, YYDKDF (reference sequence). Patients chosen for sequencing had CD8+CD57+ cells that had expanded, as shown by flow cytometry. Genomic DNA, the template, was used for profiling of the TCR beta VDJ and CDR3. TCRdb called the reads again in MiXCR, with one record for every CDR3 protein. Of around 430,000 distinct CDR3 sequences listed, around 32% are singletons. This clonotype came up many times. Its antigen is currently unknown. The gene calls are TRBV15 and TRBJ2-3; possibly TRBD1 for D (6 bases). The source is a human donor with aplastic anemia. Specimen: sorted CD4+, CD8+, or CD8+CD57+ T cells (not recorded which) from PBMCs. CDR3 amino acids: CATSREIGAGADTQYF. As DNA, the CDR3 is TGTGCCACCAGCAGGGAGATCGGAGCAGGGGCAGATACGCAGTATTTT.